This T cell receptor beta chain was captured by sequencing in a study of shared clonotypes between healthy human individuals. Repertoires were generated with immunoSEQ multiplex PCR, while TCRdb's copy carries only in-frame clones and drops some. The sample comprises about 1 million clones, under 80% of which are singletons, and 1.2% to 1.5% rests with the top ten. V lost 4 bases to trimming and J lost 5 bases; unmatched junction nucleotides: 6. The CDR3 has 15 residues. Germline V gives CDR1 MGHRA, CDR2 YSYEKL. The chain links TRBV4-1 to TRBJ1-5, with 9 bases lining up with TRBD1. This clonotype was obtained from a man between 18 and 35 years old in good health. The sample comprised memory CD4+ T cells sorted from blood. Documented subset: CD45RA-negative fraction. The CDR3 protein is CASSLDRGNDQPQHF. The DNA for the CDR3 is TGCGCCAGCAGCCTCGACAGGGGGAATGATCAGCCCCAGCATTTT.